The 15 T cell receptor beta chains below all came from one sample that was sequenced in a study of beta chain features in type 1 diabetes. Whole-study findings and limits: Shortening that was moderate but significant affected the TCRB CDR3s of Type 1 diabetes patients in all four CD4+ subsets.

No cognate antigen is known for these TCRs. As every portion of the isolated RNA was reverse transcribed, the sequencing read expressed TCRB transcripts. The assay was immunoSEQ multiplex PCR, and TCRdb's table has in-frame clones only and misses some. The sample lists 300,000 to 350,000 clones, around 8.5% occurring once. Sequencing was carried out using central memory CD4+ T cells from blood. These receptors came from a man between 25 and 39 years old with type 1 diabetes.

The chain joins TRBV30 to TRBJ2-5; possibly TRBD1 for D (5 bases). Germline CDR1 and CDR2: GTSNPN and SVGIG (reference sequence). V was cut by 1 base and J by 5 bases, with 8 bases left in between. The CDR3 sequence is 12 residues long. CDR3 nucleotide sequence: TGTGCCTGGAGTGCAGGGTTGGAGACCCAGTACTTC. Its translation is CAWSAGLETQYF.

The sample holds many counts of this clone. The CDR3 loop reads CASLDAASLEQYF. The CDR3 nucleotides read TGTGCCAGTCTAGACGCGGCGTCGCTCGAGCAGTACTTC. The chain uses TRBV28 and TRBJ2-7; D ambiguous. Looked up from germline, CDR1 is MDHEN and CDR2 is SYDVKM. CDR3 length: 13 amino acids. With 9 bases removed from V and 6 bases from J, the gap between germline ends came to 18 bases.

The chain carries TRBV2 and TRBJ2-3; 10 bases match TRBD1. Germline lookup yields CDR1 SNHLY and CDR2 FYNNEI. With 6 bases clipped from V and 3 bases from J, the junction kept 3 bases outside the gene matches. This CDR3 is built from 14 residues. The CDR3 here is CASSSGQGTDTQYF. CDR3 sequence (DNA): TGTGCCAGCAGCTCGGGACAGGGGACAGATACGCAGTATTTT.

On this clone itself: A much larger clone is a single base away; this may be a read error. This chain links TRBV28 with TRBJ2-5; D remains unclear. CDR3 length: 11 amino acids. CDR1 is MDHEN and CDR2 is SYDVKM in the germline V gene. Trimming stripped 5 bases from V and 1 base from J, with 2 bases between. CDR3 nucleotides: TGTGCCAGCAGTGTCCAAGAGACCCAGTACTTC. This translates into CASSVQETQYF.

This clone was recorded at least ten times. The chain carries TRBV7-2 and TRBJ2-2, with D hard to call. The CDR3 totals 13 residues. V was cut by 5 bases and J by 5 bases, with 9 bases left in between. CDR1 and CDR2 (germline): SGHTA, FQGNSA. The CDR3 protein is CASSPPGTGELFF. CDR3 bases: TGTGCCAGCAGCCCCCCCGGGACCGGGGAGCTGTTTTTT.

This clone was seen only a few times. This sequence joins TRBV18 and TRBJ1-1; 12 nucleotides match TRBD1. Looked up from germline, CDR1 is KGHSH and CDR2 is LQKENI. The trim removed 3 bases at V and 4 bases at J, leaving 6 bases unmatched. This CDR3 is built from 16 residues. The CDR3 DNA sequence: TGTGCCAGCTCACCCGGGACAGGGGGCGCGAGCACTGAAGCTTTCTTT. Protein: CASSPGTGGASTEAFF.

In this sample, this clone turned up a few times. This chain links TRBV11-2 with TRBJ1-4; D call uncertain. From germline, CDR1 is SGHAT and CDR2 FQNNGV. The germline V and J ends were trimmed by 5 bases and 8 bases, with 15 bases remaining between them. The CDR3 totals 14 residues. CDR3 in DNA: TGTGCCAGCAGCCGACCCGGGGTTCGAGAAAAACTGTTTTTT. Residues: CASSRPGVREKLFF.

The chain recombines TRBV30 with TRBJ1-2; D not resolved. V gave up 0 bases and J gave up 2 bases, with 7 bases separating them. The CDR3 totals 13 residues. Germline CDR1 reads GTSNPN; CDR2 reads SVGIG (reference sequence). The CDR3 here is CAWSVVRNYGYTF. As DNA, the CDR3 is TGTGCCTGGAGTGTAGTCAGAAACTATGGCTACACCTTC.

The chain joins TRBV2 to TRBJ2-6; 7 nucleotides align to TRBD1. Germline V gene lookup returns CDR1 SNHLY and CDR2 FYNNEI. The CDR3 is 15 amino acids. The V gene end was trimmed by 6 bases and the J gene end by 4 bases; junction bases not matched to a gene: 6. Here the CDR3 DNA reads TGTGCCAGCAGGGTACAGGGGACAGGGGCCAACGTCCTGACTTTC. Translated, it gives CASRVQGTGANVLTF.

The sample holds a few counts of this clone. V and J are TRBV4-3 and TRBJ2-7, with 12 bases identical to TRBD2. V lost 2 bases and J lost 4; bases outside the gene matches: 3. From germline, CDR1 is LGHNA and CDR2 YSLEER. There are 15 residues in the CDR3. CDR3 coding DNA: TGCGCCAGCAGCCAACTAGCGGGGGGGCCTTACGAGCAGTACTTC. Its translation: CASSQLAGGPYEQYF.

This clone was counted between two and nine times. The rearrangement uses TRBV2 and TRBJ2-2, with 9 bases fitting TRBD1. This CDR3 comprises 18 residues. Germline V lookup: CDR1 SNHLY, CDR2 FYNNEI. V was pared by 5 bases and J by 2 bases, with 12 bases of the junction left unmatched. Here the CDR3 DNA reads TGTGCCAGCAGTCACCGGACAGGGGACTTTTCCAACACCGGGGAGCTGTTTTTT. It codes for CASSHRTGDFSNTGELFF.

The table lists this clone with a few counts. This chain links TRBV29-1 with TRBJ2-4; no definite D call. The CDR3 length is 11 residues. Trimming took 5 bases from V and 7 from J, leaving 9 bases between them. CDR1 SQVTM and CDR2 ANQGSEA come from the germline V gene. The CDR3 DNA is TGCAGCGTTTTATACGGGAACATTCAGTACTTC. The encoded protein is CSVLYGNIQYF.

A remark on this clone: In the same sample, other DNA sequences code for this CDR3. This chain joins TRBV19 and TRBJ1-5; D gene unclear. V was shortened by 5 bases and J by 1 base, with 9 bases between the two germline ends. This CDR3 is built from 14 residues. Germline V gene lookup returns CDR1 LNHDA and CDR2 SQIVND (reference sequence). In nucleotides, the CDR3 is TGTGCCAGTAGTGGACGGACCAGCAATCAGCCCCAGCATTTT. This translates into CASSGRTSNQPQHF.

The rearrangement uses TRBV9 and TRBJ2-3; TRBD2 matches 10 bases. The CDR3 is 17 amino acids. CDR1 and CDR2 (germline): SGDLS, YYNGEE. Germline trimming cut 0 bases from V and 2 bases from J; bases unmatched to any gene: 6. The CDR3 DNA reads as TGTGCCAGCAGCGTAGCCGAGCGGGGGGGATCCACAGATACGCAGTATTTT. Translating gives CASSVAERGGSTDTQYF. Based on the CDR3 plus reference TRBV9 and TRBJ2-3, the full variable domain is DSGVTQTPKHLITATGQRVTLRCSPRSGDLSVYWYQQSLDQGLQFLIQYYNGEERAKGNILERFSAQQFPDLHSELNLSSLELGDSALYFCASSVAERGGSTDTQYFGPGTRLTVL.

The rearrangement joins TRBV7-8 to TRBJ2-5, with D possibly TRBD1 on 5 matching bases. V lost 5 bases to trimming and J lost 3 bases, with 13 bases between them. Germline CDR1 reads SGHVS; CDR2 reads FQNEAQ. The CDR3 is 14 amino acids. The CDR3 protein is CASSTRQNKETQYF. In nucleotides, the CDR3 is TGTGCCAGCAGCACCCGACAGAATAAAGAGACCCAGTACTTC.